This T cell receptor beta chain was captured by sequencing in a study of cytomegalovirus exposure and HLA in healthy donors. Looking at the study overall: Unique TCRs numbering around 85 million, obtained from HLA-typed donors, made up an early data release.

It was with 60 Vbeta and 13 Jbeta primers that the PCR ran. Sequencing used immunoSEQ multiplex PCR; TCRdb keeps in-frame clones, though not all of them. The sample records some 120,000 clones, more than 60% being singletons. Points on this clone: No antigen is known for it.

Study-level points and caveats: Earlier findings revealed that most TCR beta V segments proved productive either about 87% or about 30% of the time. There were some V segments, including TRBV6-2 and TRBV6-3, excluded as indistinguishable.

The CDR3 is 18 amino acids. Germline V gives CDR1 LGHNA, CDR2 YSLEER. Trimming took off 3 bases at V and 0 bases at J, with 17 bases between the two ends. The sample consisted of PBMCs. The chain couples TRBV4-3 to TRBJ1-4; TRBD1 might be the D (6 bases). This TCR was recovered from a woman aged 60-75 years in good health and CMV-seropositive. The CDR3 DNA reads as TGCGCCAGCAGCCAGGTGTATACCGGGACATCAACTAATGAAAAACTGTTTTTT. This encodes CASSQVYTGTSTNEKLFF.